This T cell receptor beta chain emerged from a study of blood T cell repertoires in COVID-19. Across the study: Acute and convalescent COVID-19 samples came from the United States, Italy and Spain. T cells, B-cell-depleted T cells, or PBMCs supplied cDNA or gDNA.

The V gene lost 5 bases and the J gene lost 12 bases, with 11 bases spanning the gap. Germline loops: CDR1 LNHDA, CDR2 SQIVND (reference sequence). The CDR3 covers 11 residues. Original handling: It was from reference gene primer amplification that nucleated cell counts were estimated. Measured with immunoSEQ multiplex PCR; TCRdb has only the in-frame clones, and not every one. V, J and clone size are taken as reported in that table, and D and trimming were inferred from the DNA itself. The table includes approximately 310,000 clones, roughly 86% detected once. What was sequenced was peripheral blood. The V gene is TRBV19, the J gene TRBJ2-1, with D perhaps TRBD2 (5 bases). The receptor comes from a woman aged 45-60 years who had recovered from COVID-19. CDR3 loop: CASSLRRRQFF. The CDR3 DNA sequence: TGTGCCAGTAGTCTTCGGAGGAGGCAGTTCTTC. Complete variable domain (other parts from reference TRBV19 and TRBJ2-1): DGGITQSPKYLFRKEGQNVTLSCEQNLNHDAMYWYRQDPGQGLRLIYYSQIVNDFQKGDIAEGYSVSREKKESFPLTVTSAQKNPTAFYLCASSLRRRQFFGPGTRLTVL.